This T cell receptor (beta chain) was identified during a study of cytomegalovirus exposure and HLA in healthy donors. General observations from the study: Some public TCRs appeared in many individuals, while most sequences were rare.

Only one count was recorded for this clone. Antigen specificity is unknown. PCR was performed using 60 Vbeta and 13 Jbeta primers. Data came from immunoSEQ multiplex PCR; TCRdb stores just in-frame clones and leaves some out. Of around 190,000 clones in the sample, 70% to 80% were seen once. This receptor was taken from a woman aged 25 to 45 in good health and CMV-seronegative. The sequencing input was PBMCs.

Here the CDR3 reads CASSRSAGRNQPQHF. CDR3 nucleotides: TGTGCCAGTAGTCGAAGCGCGGGTAGAAATCAGCCCCAGCATTTT. This sequence joins TRBV19 and TRBJ1-5; D is undetermined. This CDR3 comprises 15 residues. Trimming took 5 bases from V and 4 from J, leaving 15 bases between them. Per germline, CDR1 LNHDA and CDR2 SQIVND (reference sequence).